Shown below are 32 T cell receptor beta chains from a single sample sequenced in a study of T-cell reconstitution after alpha-beta-depleted transplantation in children. Using unique molecular identifiers, the investigators prepared the TCRbeta library. TCRdb re-derived calls from the PCR reads in MiXCR, one entry per CDR3 protein. The table includes about 500,000 distinct CDR3 sequences, 30% to 35% detected once. The sample in question was PBMCs from the stem cell graft donor, obtained from the stem cell graft. The source of these receptors is a human donor who donated a stem cell graft to a child with aplastic anemia.

CDR3 residues: CASSLDASSSTDTQYF. The DNA for the CDR3 is TGTGCCAGCAGCTTGGATGCTAGCTCAAGCACAGATACGCAGTATTTT. The gene calls are TRBV5-6 and TRBJ2-3; TRBD2 might be the D (5 bases). The CDR3 covers 16 residues. Germline loops: CDR1 SGHDT, CDR2 YYEEEE. The germline V and J ends were trimmed by 0 bases and 0 bases, with 11 bases remaining between them.

The chain employs TRBV12-3 or TRBV12-4 and TRBJ2-5; 9 positions agree with TRBD2. V lost 8 bases and J lost 4; bases outside the gene matches: 5. The CDR3 runs 13 residues. The CDR3 loop is CASGGTSRETQYF. The CDR3 coding sequence is TGTGCCAGCGGGGGGACTAGCCGAGAGACCCAGTACTTC.

V and J are TRBV12-5 and TRBJ2-5, with TRBD1 matching 10 bases. Germline V gene sequence: CDR1 LGHNT, CDR2 FRNRAP. The CDR3 spans 15 residues. The ends lost 6 bases at V and 5 bases at J; junction bases unmatched: 9. CDR3 bases: TGTGCTAGTGGACCAGGGACAGGGGTTCGGGAGACCCAGTACTTC. Protein product: CASGPGTGVRETQYF.

This clonotype was found once. V usage is TRBV18 and J usage is TRBJ2-3; D may be TRBD2 (6 bases). Trimming took off 7 bases at V and 2 bases at J, with 13 bases between the two ends. This CDR3 has 14 amino acids. Germline V CDR1 and CDR2: KGHSH, LQKENI. In nucleotides, the CDR3 is TGTGCCAGCTTGCCGCGGGGCTCCACAGATACGCAGTATTTT. Amino acid sequence: CASLPRGSTDTQYF.

The rearrangement uses TRBV25-1 and TRBJ2-2; possible D gene TRBD2, 6 bases. The germline V and J ends were trimmed by 4 bases and 5 bases, with 17 bases remaining between them. This CDR3 is built from 16 residues. CDR1 and CDR2 (germline): MGHDK, SYGVNS. The DNA for the CDR3 is TGTGCCAGCAGTGCATCCTTCGGGGGAGGAACCGGGGAGCTGTTTTTT. Encoded protein: CASSASFGGGTGELFF. Full variable domain (outside the CDR3, taken from reference TRBV25-1 and TRBJ2-2): EADIYQTPRYLVIGTGKKITLECSQTMGHDKMYWYQQDPGMELHLIHYSYGVNSTEKGDLSSESTVSRIRTEHFPLTLESARPSHTSQYLCASSASFGGGTGELFFGEGSRLTVL.

This chain joins TRBV12-3 or TRBV12-4 and TRBJ1-6; 8 bases line up with TRBD1. V lost 1 base, J lost 6 bases, and 5 bases stayed unmatched. This CDR3 region has 16 residues. CDR3 sequence reads: CASSLGTGMGNSPLHF. As DNA, the CDR3 is TGTGCCAGCAGTTTAGGGACAGGGATGGGTAATTCACCCCTCCACTTT.

This clonotype was recorded a few times. The V gene is TRBV7-2, the J gene TRBJ2-7, with D possibly TRBD1 on 7 matching bases. The CDR3 is 17 amino acids. Trimming stripped 4 bases from V and 1 base from J, with 20 bases between. Germline-derived CDR1 and CDR2 are SGHTA and FQGNSA. In DNA form, the CDR3 reads TGTGCCAGCAGCTCCCCGCGGGACGCGGACAGGTCCTACGAGCAGTACTTC. This translates into CASSSPRDADRSYEQYF. The variable domain in full, completed from reference TRBV7-2 and TRBJ2-7, reads GAGVSQSPSNKVTEKGKDVELRCDPISGHTALYWYRQSLGQGLEFLIYFQGNSAPDKSGLPSDRFSAERTGGSVSTLTIQRTQQEDSAVYLCASSSPRDADRSYEQYFGPGTRLTVT.

This clonotype was seen a handful of times. This chain joins TRBV5-1 and TRBJ2-1, with a tentative D call TRBD2 (5 bases). Trimming shortened V by 2 bases and J by 3 bases, and 15 bases separated the two germline ends. CDR1 SGHRS and CDR2 YFSETQ come from the germline V gene. This CDR3 is 16 amino acids long. The CDR3 DNA follows: TGCGCCAGCAGCTTTTTAGCGTCCCGCGGCTACAATGAGCAGTTCTTC. Encoded protein: CASSFLASRGYNEQFF.

CDR3 region: CSARESGRTLVADTQYF. In DNA, the CDR3 is TGCAGTGCTAGAGAGAGCGGGAGGACGTTGGTGGCAGATACGCAGTATTTT. The rearrangement uses TRBV20-1 and TRBJ2-3, with 9 bases identical to TRBD2. Trimming took 0 bases from V and 4 from J; bases not matched to a gene: 11. The CDR3 is 17 residues long. Germline V lookup: CDR1 DFQATT, CDR2 SNEGSKA (reference sequence).

The rearrangement links TRBV12-3 or TRBV12-4 to TRBJ1-1; 7 nucleotides align to TRBD1. The V segment lost 3 bases and the J segment 2 bases; nucleotides outside the gene matches: 15. The CDR3 totals 18 residues. In DNA, the CDR3 is TGTGCCAGCAGTTTCCCAGGGGGAAAGGATGGGGGAAACACTGAAGCTTTCTTT. Protein: CASSFPGGKDGGNTEAFF.

V is TRBV12-3 or TRBV12-4 and J is TRBJ1-5; 7 positions agree with TRBD1. Unmatched junction bases numbered 6, after V lost 7 bases and J lost 3 bases. The CDR3 has 14 residues. The CDR3 reads CASNKQGYNQPQHF. The CDR3 DNA sequence: TGTGCCAGCAATAAACAGGGGTACAATCAGCCCCAGCATTTT.

Only a few counts were recorded for this clonotype. The chain uses TRBV21-1 and TRBJ2-2; TRBD1, the table's D call, was not compared with the DNA. TRBV21-1 is annotated as a pseudogene. This CDR3 has 17 amino acids. This CDR3 reads CASSNAPGTGSTGELFF. CDR3 nucleotides: TGTGCCAGCAGCAACGCCCCCGGGACAGGGAGCACCGGGGAGCTGTTTTTT.

The V gene is TRBV6-1, the J gene TRBJ2-7, with D perhaps TRBD1 or TRBD2 (6 bases each). Looked up from germline, CDR1 is MNHNS and CDR2 is SASEGT. The CDR3 totals 16 residues. Trimming pared 2 bases from V and 0 bases from J, leaving 14 bases between. CDR3 sequence: CASSERGTHGSYEQYV. Written as DNA, the CDR3 is TGTGCCAGCAGTGAAAGGGGGACTCACGGCTCCTACGAGCAGTACGTC.

The gene calls are TRBV6-2 or TRBV6-3 and TRBJ2-3; the match to TRBD2 covers 9 bases. J gave up 8 bases and V 7 bases, and 13 bases lay outside the gene matches. This CDR3 region has 15 residues. From germline, CDR1 is MNHEY and CDR2 SVGEGT. CDR3 protein: CASTKRREGSSTQYF. The DNA of the CDR3 is TGTGCCAGCACCAAGCGGCGGGAGGGAAGTTCTACGCAGTATTTT.

The rearrangement links TRBV29-1 to TRBJ2-7, with D possibly TRBD1 on 6 matching bases. The CDR3 has 13 residues. Trimming shortened V by 7 bases and J by 2 bases, and 15 bases separated the two germline ends. Looked up from germline, CDR1 is SQVTM and CDR2 is ANQGSEA. The CDR3 reads CSARTVSAYEQYF. DNA of the CDR3: TGCAGCGCACGGACAGTTAGTGCCTACGAGCAGTACTTC.

CDR3 loop: CASRGTQGGVETQYF. Here the CDR3 DNA reads TGTGCCAGCAGAGGAACACAGGGGGGCGTGGAGACCCAGTACTTC. This chain connects TRBV25-1 to TRBJ2-5, with 8 bases matching TRBD1. Losses at the gene ends were 6 bases for V and 5 bases for J; bases not matched to a gene: 11. The CDR3 is 15 amino acids. CDR1 and CDR2 from the germline V gene are MGHDK and SYGVNS.

The chain employs TRBV4-3 and TRBJ1-3, with D tentatively TRBD1 (5 bases). The CDR3 covers 15 residues. Germline V gives CDR1 LGHNA, CDR2 YSLEER. Trimming shortened V by 4 bases and J by 4 bases, and 14 bases separated the two germline ends. CDR3 bases: TGCGCCAGCAGCCCCGCAGGGTCGTACGGAAACACCATATATTTT. This sequence encodes CASSPAGSYGNTIYF.

The chain recombines TRBV5-5 with TRBJ2-2, with D possibly matching TRBD2 (5 bases). V was trimmed by 2 bases and J by 4 bases, leaving 9 bases between them. The CDR3 contains 14 residues. The V gene's germline CDR1 is SGHKS and CDR2 YYEKEE (reference sequence). The CDR3 sequence: CASSFRGSTGELFF. The CDR3 DNA reads as TGTGCCAGCAGCTTCCGGGGAAGCACCGGGGAGCTGTTTTTT.

This chain connects TRBV12-3 or TRBV12-4 to TRBJ1-4, with D possibly being TRBD1 (6 bases). The CDR3 sequence is 14 residues long. Trimming took 5 bases from V and 6 from J, leaving 13 bases between them. CDR3 in DNA: TGTGCCAGCAGTGTAGGGGGTTCCCATGAAAAACTGTTTTTT. Amino acid sequence: CASSVGGSHEKLFF.

The chain uses TRBV4-3 and TRBJ2-3; 7 positions agree with TRBD1. There are 16 residues in the CDR3. CDR1 LGHNA and CDR2 YSLEER come from the germline V gene. Germline trimming cut 4 bases from V and 4 bases from J; bases unmatched to any gene: 11. In nucleotides, the CDR3 is TGCGCCAGCAGCCGAAAAACACAGGGGAAGGCAGATACGCAGTATTTT. Translated: CASSRKTQGKADTQYF.

In its sample, this clonotype was seen a few times. The chain employs TRBV6-1 and TRBJ2-1; D could derive from TRBD1 or TRBD2 (6 bases each). The CDR3 loop spans 15 amino acids. Germline V gives CDR1 MNHNS, CDR2 SASEGT. Deletions cut 5 bases from V and 1 base from J, with 12 bases between. CDR3 nucleotide sequence: TGTGCCAGCAGTCCCCGGGGGCGGTCCTACAATGAGCAGTTCTTC. As protein: CASSPRGRSYNEQFF.

The CDR3: CASSKEGVVNNQPQHF. The DNA of the CDR3 is TGTGCCAGCAGCAAAGAGGGGGTAGTGAACAATCAGCCCCAGCATTTT. J is TRBJ1-5 and V is TRBV7-2, with D maybe TRBD1 (6 bases). This CDR3 has 16 amino acids. The germline V gene encodes CDR1 SGHTA and CDR2 FQGNSA. The V gene lost 5 bases and the J gene lost 3 bases, with 17 bases spanning the gap.

This clonotype was seen a handful of times. The gene calls are TRBV7-2 and TRBJ2-1; 8 nucleotides agree with TRBD1. The CDR3 loop spans 16 amino acids. Per germline, CDR1 SGHTA and CDR2 FQGNSA. Trimming removed 1 base from V and 3 bases from J; junction bases left unmatched: 5. In nucleotides, the CDR3 is TGTGCCAGCAGCTTAGGACCAGGGGGCAGCTACAATGAGCAGTTCTTC. Residues: CASSLGPGGSYNEQFF.

J is TRBJ1-5 and V is TRBV19; a possible D gene is TRBD1 (6 bases). This CDR3 has 15 amino acids. The ends were cut back, 3 bases at V and 3 bases at J, with 12 bases in the middle. In germline, CDR1 is LNHDA, CDR2 SQIVND (reference sequence). The CDR3 DNA is TGTGCCAGTAGTATGGTCGGACAGAACAATCAGCCCCAGCATTTT. Its protein is CASSMVGQNNQPQHF.

This clonotype has just a few counts. This chain links TRBV3-1 with TRBJ2-2; tentative D call: TRBD2 (6 bases). V gave up 7 bases and J gave up 7 bases, with 7 bases separating them. The CDR3 loop spans 11 amino acids. The V gene's germline CDR1 is LGHDT and CDR2 YNNKEL (reference sequence). The CDR3 is CASKGGGELFF. The CDR3 DNA reads TGTGCCAGCAAGGGAGGCGGGGAGCTGTTTTTT.

This clonotype was detected a few times. The J gene is TRBJ1-1, the V gene TRBV19, with D possibly matching TRBD1 (5 bases). Germline lookup yields CDR1 LNHDA and CDR2 SQIVND (reference sequence). The CDR3 has 10 amino acids. With 7 bases removed from V and 10 bases from J, the gap between germline ends came to 10 bases. For the CDR3, the DNA is TGTGCCAGTACCGGACAAGGAGCTTTCTTT. Its translation is CASTGQGAFF. The full variable domain, its missing parts supplied by reference TRBV19 and TRBJ1-1, is DGGITQSPKYLFRKEGQNVTLSCEQNLNHDAMYWYRQDPGQGLRLIYYSQIVNDFQKGDIAEGYSVSREKKESFPLTVTSAQKNPTAFYLCASTGQGAFFGQGTRLTVV.

This clonotype turned up a few times. The chain joins TRBV11-2 to TRBJ2-4; the match to TRBD2 covers 13 bases. The CDR3 has 19 amino acids. In germline, CDR1 is SGHAT, CDR2 FQNNGV. The V segment lost 4 bases and the J segment 3 bases; nucleotides outside the gene matches: 12. CDR3 loop: CASSSRVLAGGQGKNIQYF. The CDR3 DNA sequence: TGTGCCAGCAGCTCAAGAGTACTAGCGGGAGGGCAGGGCAAAAACATTCAGTACTTC.

This rearrangement joins TRBV24-1 to TRBJ1-1; D remains ambiguous. In germline, CDR1 is KGHDR, CDR2 SFDVKD. This CDR3 comprises 13 residues. Trimming took 7 bases from V and 1 from J, leaving 9 bases between them. The CDR3 DNA sequence: TGTGCCACCAGGGGAGACAAGAACACTGAAGCTTTCTTT. Translated: CATRGDKNTEAFF.

This clonotype was seen a few times. This chain joins TRBV4-2 and TRBJ1-4; D is ambiguous. The V gene lost 1 base and the J gene lost 0 bases, with 6 bases spanning the gap. The CDR3 contains 15 residues. Germline V CDR1 and CDR2: LGHNA, YNFKEQ. CDR3 nucleotide sequence: TGTGCCAGCAGCCAAGGATTCGCAACTAATGAAAAACTGTTTTTT. It is translated as CASSQGFATNEKLFF.

This chain joins TRBV7-2 and TRBJ2-3; D possibly matches TRBD1 or TRBD2 (6 bases each). Germline V gene data show CDR1 as SGHTA and CDR2 as FQGNSA. Deletions cut 8 bases from V and 6 bases from J, with 21 bases between. CDR3 length: 15 residues. CDR3 nucleotide sequence: TGTGCCAGCGGCCCCGGGGGCATCGGTGGGGATACGCAGTATTTT. It specifies CASGPGGIGGDTQYF. The full variable domain, completed using reference TRBV7-2 and TRBJ2-3, is GAGVSQSPSNKVTEKGKDVELRCDPISGHTALYWYRQSLGQGLEFLIYFQGNSAPDKSGLPSDRFSAERTGGSVSTLTIQRTQQEDSAVYLCASGPGGIGGDTQYFGPGTRLTVL.

The chain couples TRBV19 to TRBJ1-2, with TRBD1 as a possible D gene (5 bases). Germline V gene lookup returns CDR1 LNHDA and CDR2 SQIVND (reference sequence). The CDR3 spans 12 residues. Trimming pared 5 bases from V and 10 bases from J, leaving 14 bases between. The CDR3 here is CASSAGSPAYTF. CDR3 DNA sequence: TGTGCCAGTAGTGCAGGGTCGCCAGCCTACACCTTC.

The chain combines TRBV7-2 with TRBJ1-5, with 8 bases identical to TRBD1. Germline lookup yields CDR1 SGHTA and CDR2 FQGNSA. Trimming took 5 bases from V and 2 from J; bases not matched to a gene: 5. This CDR3 has 15 residues. CDR3 region: CASSIGQGGNQPQHF. CDR3 nucleotide sequence: TGTGCCAGCAGCATTGGACAGGGTGGCAATCAGCCCCAGCATTTT.